The 9 T cell receptor beta chains listed next were all sequenced from one sample in a study of siplizumab effects on memory and regulatory T cells (dated by TCRdb to the late 2010s). The method was the immunoSEQ multiplex PCR assay. This is the immuneACCESS table as TCRdb keeps it, with only in-frame sequences that have V and J called. A part of the clones is gone; compared with another copy, unresolved V genes explain less than half, and the rest is unexplained. Here the sample has around 100,000 clones; 90% to 95% occur a single time. The ten largest clones capture around 1.1% of the sample. The sequencing input was CD4+ T cells sorted from blood. The receptor source for this set is a human donor in good health.

V gene TRBV6-1 combines with J gene TRBJ2-3, with TRBD2 matching 13 bases. J gave up 4 bases and V 6 bases, and 4 bases lay outside the gene matches. The CDR3 totals 15 residues. In germline, CDR1 is MNHNS, CDR2 SASEGT. The CDR3 DNA reads TGTGCCAGCAGGCGGGGACTAGCGGGACCAGATACGCAGTATTTT. It translates to CASRRGLAGPDTQYF.

This chain uses TRBV28 with TRBJ2-5, with D possibly being TRBD1 or TRBD2 (6 bases each). The CDR3 runs 15 residues. Germline V gene data show CDR1 as MDHEN and CDR2 as SYDVKM. Trimming cost V 7 bases and J 1 base, with 16 bases left between them. The CDR3 DNA is TGTGCCAGCATCGATGGCGGAGGGGGCCAAGAGACCCAGTACTTC. This translates into CASIDGGGGQETQYF.

The chain has TRBV6-1 and TRBJ1-5, with D unclear. The CDR3 runs to 12 residues. The V gene lost 8 bases and the J gene lost 2 bases, with 7 bases spanning the gap. CDR1 is MNHNS and CDR2 is SASEGT in the germline V gene. DNA of the CDR3: TGTGCCAGCTTCTCGGGCAATCAGCCCCAGCATTTT. This sequence encodes CASFSGNQPQHF.

This chain uses TRBV6-5 with TRBJ2-1, with unresolved D. The CDR3 has 12 residues. Germline V gives CDR1 MNHEY, CDR2 SVGAGI. Trimming pared 0 bases from V and 9 bases from J, leaving 6 bases between. The CDR3: CASSYSTGEQFF. The DNA for the CDR3 is TGTGCCAGCAGTTACTCGACGGGTGAGCAGTTCTTC.

The chain employs TRBV19 and TRBJ2-1; D ambiguous. The CDR3 is 14 amino acids. Germline CDR1 reads LNHDA; CDR2 reads SQIVND (reference sequence). V lost 1 base and J lost 4, with 8 bases in between. The CDR3: CASSIAALYNEQFF. The CDR3, as DNA: TGTGCCAGTAGTATAGCGGCTTTGTACAATGAGCAGTTCTTC.

This rearrangement joins TRBV30 to TRBJ2-7; the D is unclear. The CDR3 is 14 residues long. CDR1 and CDR2 (germline): GTSNPN, SVGIG (reference sequence). Trimming shortened V by 4 bases and J by 3 bases, and 16 bases separated the two germline ends. The CDR3, as DNA: TGTGCCTGGAACAAAATAGGCCCTAGCTACGAGCAGTACTTC. Amino acid sequence: CAWNKIGPSYEQYF.

V usage is TRBV7-3 and J usage is TRBJ2-7; 10 bases line up with TRBD2. J lost 5 bases, V lost 5 bases, and 12 bases had no gene match. The CDR3 has 16 amino acids. Germline CDR1 reads SGHTA; CDR2 reads FQGTGA. In nucleotides, the CDR3 is TGTGCCAGCAGCCCCCGGGGAAGCGGGAGGGCCAACGAGCAGTACTTC. Translating it yields CASSPRGSGRANEQYF. Full variable domain (missing parts from reference TRBV7-3 and TRBJ2-7): GAGVSQTPSNKVTEKGKYVELRCDPISGHTALYWYRQSLGQGPEFLIYFQGTGAADDSGLPNDRFFAVRPEGSVSTLKIQRTERGDSAVYLCASSPRGSGRANEQYFGPGTRLTVT.

V and J are TRBV5-4 and TRBJ2-3, with TRBD2 matching over 12 bases. The ends lost 2 bases at V and 0 bases at J; junction bases unmatched: 4. The CDR3 loop spans 17 amino acids. Germline assignment: CDR1 SGHNT and CDR2 YYREEE (reference sequence). The DNA of the CDR3 is TGTGCCAGCAGCTTAGGACTAGCGGGAATTAGCACAGATACGCAGTATTTT. Its protein is CASSLGLAGISTDTQYF.

This sequence joins TRBV29-1 and TRBJ2-7, with a possible D match to TRBD2 (6 bases). The CDR3 runs 12 residues. The germline CDR1 and CDR2 sequences are SQVTM and ANQGSEA. V was trimmed by 5 bases and J by 4 bases, leaving 12 bases between them. CDR3 residues: CSVRPAGYEQYF. Here the CDR3 DNA reads TGCAGCGTTAGACCCGCGGGGTACGAGCAGTACTTC.